These 10 T cell receptor beta chains were sequenced from one sample in a study of T cells expressing NK-cell markers (dated by TCRdb to about 2020). Libraries were constructed by 5' RACE. Sequencing was performed on an Illumina HiSeq 2000. The reads underwent TCRdb reprocessing, giving one record for each CDR3 protein sequence and no DNA. This sample's records show about 170,000 distinct CDR3 sequences. The top ten clones comprise around 20% of the sample. Sequencing was carried out using blood T cells: a sorted CD56 or NKG2C T cell subset, CD4+ or CD8+ T cells, or bulk PBMC T cells (not recorded which). Receptors were obtained from a man aged 18 to 69 in good health.

The chain couples TRBV3-1 to TRBJ1-2; TCRdb designates TRBD1, a call that cannot be tested without DNA. The CDR3 has 15 amino acids. The germline gives CDR1 LGHDT, CDR2 YNNKEL (reference sequence). CDR3 loop: CASSQDRAKDYGYTF.

The V gene is TRBV7-9, the J gene TRBJ2-7; the TRBD2 assignment by TCRdb is unverifiable without DNA. The germline gives CDR1 SEHNR, CDR2 FQNEAQ (reference sequence). The CDR3 length is 15 residues. The CDR3 region is CASSTDSSRGYEQYF.

This chain links TRBV12-3 or TRBV12-4 with TRBJ1-2; TCRdb proposes TRBD1, but this gene call is untestable without DNA. The CDR3 loop spans 15 amino acids. CDR3 amino acids: CASSLALSGGYGYTF.

The rearrangement links TRBV30 to TRBJ2-7; the TCRdb D gene call, TRBD1, has no DNA to confirm it. The CDR3 is 16 residues long. Germline values: CDR1 GTSNPN, CDR2 SVGIG (reference sequence). CDR3 sequence: CAANPGTGPYRWEQYF.

The chain is built from TRBV4-1 and TRBJ2-7; the TCRdb D gene call, TRBD1, has no DNA to confirm it. This CDR3 is built from 17 residues. Per the germline V gene, CDR1 is MGHRA and CDR2 is YSYEKL. CDR3 in amino acids: CASSAPADREALDEQYF.

The rearrangement links TRBV5-5 to TRBJ1-1. The CDR3 totals 15 residues. From germline, CDR1 is SGHKS and CDR2 YYEKEE (reference sequence). CDR3 region: CASSLGADLNTEAFF.

The genes are TRBV27 and TRBJ2-5; checking the TCRdb D call of TRBD1 is not possible without DNA. In germline, CDR1 is MNHEY, CDR2 SMNVEV (reference sequence). The CDR3 loop spans 13 amino acids. CDR3 in amino acids: CASSFGGAQVLYF.

The rearrangement uses TRBV6-1 and TRBJ2-7; TCRdb designates TRBD1, a call that cannot be tested without DNA. The CDR3 runs to 14 residues. Germline V gene sequence: CDR1 MNHNS, CDR2 SASEGT. The CDR3 sequence is CASSTRQGRYEQYF.

The V call is TRBV9, the J call TRBJ2-2; checking the TCRdb D call of TRBD1 is not possible without DNA. This CDR3 comprises 17 residues. Germline assignment: CDR1 SGDLS and CDR2 YYNGEE. The CDR3 region is CASSDRLGGPNTGELFF.

This CDR3 reads CASSLQGSSSYEQYF. V is TRBV7-8 and J is TRBJ2-7; TCRdb indicates TRBD1, and absent DNA this call remains unverified. The CDR3 covers 15 residues. Germline V CDR1 and CDR2: SGHVS, FQNEAQ.